The clone carrying this TCR beta chain was found a few times. Its target is unknown. These data originate in a study of T cell repertoires in cytomegalovirus infection. For the study at large: Peptides in the study included HLA-C-restricted and HLA-B-restricted CMV epitopes.

This CDR3 has 17 residues. V was trimmed by 0 bases and J by 4 bases, leaving 16 bases between them. Germline CDR1 reads MGHRA; CDR2 reads YSYEKL. Whole-study findings and limits: CMV-specific HLA-C-restricted TCR beta clonotypes dominated the ex vivo response.

A single record per CDR3 protein comes from TCRdb applying MiXCR to the reads. The sample shows roughly 920,000 distinct CDR3 sequences, more than 25% of them seen only once. The receptor comes from a human donor in good health (CMV status not recorded). Some clones in this sample may be carry-over from other donors' samples. This chain joins TRBV4-1 and TRBJ1-5; no definite D call. The sample was cultured CD8+ T cells from PBMCs, taken from culture after CMV antigen stimulation. CDR3 DNA: TGCGCCAGCAGCCAAGATCTACAGTCCCTAGGGAATCAGCCCCAGCATTTT. Protein sequence: CASSQDLQSLGNQPQHF.